This T cell receptor beta chain was observed in a study of vaccination effects on CD4 cells after COVID-19. This clone was found once. Its antigen is not identified. TCRdb's table, derived via immunoSEQ multiplex PCR, lists solely in-frame clones and lacks some. The sample comprises 25,000 to 35,000 clones, around 70% of which are singletons, and more than 12% rests with the top ten. Germline lookup yields CDR1 SQVTM and CDR2 ANQGSEA. The CDR3 has 13 residues. The germline V and J ends were trimmed by 8 bases and 4 bases, with 17 bases remaining between them. Investigators separated out CD4+ T cells once about 10 days of culture had passed. Two doses of BNT162b2 or mRNA-1273 vaccine were administered to participants.

The receptor's source is a human donor who received a COVID-19 vaccine. This sequence joins TRBV29-1 and TRBJ2-5; perhaps TRBD2 as D (6 bases). The source was CD4+ T cells from PBMCs cultured without peptide, collected after COVID-19 vaccination. CDR3 DNA: TGCAGCATGAGGGGCATGGGAGGAGAGACCCAGTACTTC. As protein: CSMRGMGGETQYF.